Sequencing of this T cell receptor beta chain was carried out in a study of beta chain features in type 1 diabetes. Overall study findings and caveats: A moderate, significant TCRB CDR3 shortening appeared in type 1 diabetes across four CD4+ subsets.

TCRB transcripts that were expressed got sequenced, as all of the isolated RNA had been reverse transcribed. The repertoire was sequenced with immunoSEQ multiplex PCR; TCRdb's copy has only in-frame clones and lacks some. The sample comprises a few hundred thousand clones, approximately 15% of which are singletons, and about 0.014% rests with the top ten. This clone was seen only a few times. Its antigen remains unidentified. Sequencing input: naive CD4+ T cells from blood. The clonotype was recovered from a man aged 18 to 35 with type 1 diabetes.

The CDR3 bases are TGCAGCGCCGGCCTTGAGAGGGAGCAGTTCTTC. It encodes CSAGLEREQFF. V usage is TRBV29-1 and J usage is TRBJ2-1; D remains unclear. The CDR3 runs 11 residues. Germline CDR1 reads SQVTM; CDR2 reads ANQGSEA. Trimming removed 7 bases at V and 10 bases at J, with 14 bases between.